The present T cell receptor (beta chain) was sequenced within a study of T cells in Graves' hyperthyroidism and ophthalmopathy (dated by TCRdb to about 2019). In the study overall: Peripheral blood samples were taken at the time of initial diagnosis, prior to any treatment. TCR V-J signatures able to tell the groups apart were searched for in a discovery cohort of 90 to 100 patients, of whom fewer than 45 had Graves' ophthalmopathy and under 65 had stable Graves' hyperthyroidism. Prospective prediction of ophthalmopathy was tested in an independent validation cohort consisting of under 20 hyperthyroidism patients and around 17 patients who later progressed to ophthalmopathy. The 95 to 100 discovery patients were divided at random into training and test sets in a 7:3 ratio. The study also compared thyroid tissue and blood T-cell repertoires from several Graves' hyperthyroidism patients. Once sampling was done, hyperthyroidism patients were given methimazole at a starting dose of 30 mg daily, whereas ophthalmopathy patients were given high-dose intravenous methylprednisolone. TCR Vbeta CDR3 sequencing of roughly 140 peripheral blood samples (approximately 44 ophthalmopathy, 70 to 85 hyperthyroidism and about 17 progressor patients) is reported in the paper.

To note about this clonotype: No antigen is known for it. Base qualities were left out, and no much larger clone turns up one base away.

The hyperthyroidism patients were between 18 and 65 years old and newly diagnosed, with a disease duration of less than 2 months. Exclusion was applied to patients with uncontrolled infections, other autoimmune diseases, pregnancy or lactation. Diagnoses were based on clinical symptoms, serum thyroxine and TRAb, thyroid ultrasound and orbital computed tomography. Blood from progressor patients was drawn when they were first diagnosed with hyperthyroidism, before any ophthalmopathy symptoms appeared. PBMCs were separated from approximately 9.9 ml of fresh peripheral blood using Ficoll-Paque density gradient centrifugation. Progressor patients were first diagnosed with Graves' hyperthyroidism and then developed ophthalmopathy during follow-up. Trizol reagent was used to extract total RNA, and RNA quality was then checked on an Agilent 2100 Bioanalyzer. Taken from cysteine to phenylalanine, the CDR3 has 15 residues. This entry keeps only the CDR3 DNA: 45 bases, framed from base 1. Deletion took 3 bases off V and 4 bases off J, with a span of 16 bases between the germline ends. CDR1 and CDR2, looked up from the germline V gene (reference sequence), are MNHEY and SMNVEV.

General study outcomes and caveats: In validation, the model predicted progression to ophthalmopathy with roughly 70% sensitivity and less than 75% specificity, a median of about six months before onset. Most expanded thyroid clonotypes (frequency above 0.001) were also detected in blood, suggesting blood repertoires may reflect thyroid immune responses. No statistical method was used to set the sample size in advance, and investigators knew the group allocation. A 13 V-J signature model separated ophthalmopathy from stable hyperthyroidism, with over 85% sensitivity and roughly 81% specificity in cross-validation and 80%/75% in testing.

Amplification of TCR beta CDR3 regions was carried out from RNA transcripts. For the first round of RT-PCR on the TCR CDR3, the HTBI primer set was used together with the Qiagen OneStep RT-PCR kit. The libraries were constructed in a second round of multiplex PCR and then size-selected and purified. Paired-end sequencing of the libraries was performed with 100 bp reads on an Illumina HiSeq2000. Concerning the study's data processing: SOAPnuke was used to process the raw data, throwing out any read that contained adapters or uncalled bases, had a mean Phred below 15, or lacked an exact constant-primer or identifier match. High-quality paired reads were merged using COPE v1.2.5, and each unique nucleotide sequence was defined as a clonotype. Clonotypes were aligned to IMGT TRBV, TRBD and TRBJ reference segments using MiTCR v1.1. The analysis included only V-J combinations with a frequency above 0.0001, which together covered around 99% of the repertoires. The TCS score was defined as the ratio of F50 (clonal expansion) to E x V (chaos), calculated using BLOSUM62-based TCRdist between CDR3 peptides within each V-J. Welch's t-statistics and random forest reduced just over 500 V-J features to 13, which were used in a naive Bayes classifier (R e1071). The public reads were quality trimmed at Q25 with fastp and then assembled into clones with MiXCR by TCRdb, keeping productive beta chains. All rows with the same CDR3 protein become a single entry with the most common DNA and genes. What appears here as the V and J calls and clone size reflects TCRdb's work, not the paper's. The sample table contains around 400,000 distinct CDR3 sequences; only one count was recorded for around a sixth of them. The top ten constitute about 30% of the sample.

The sequence links TRBV27 to TRBJ2-7; a weak D assignment points to TRBD1 (6 bases agree). The receptor comes from a woman aged 18-29 years with Graves' hyperthyroidism that later progressed to Graves' ophthalmopathy. The sequencing sample was made of blood. The CDR3 protein is CASSFGQQGIYEQYF. The DNA sequence follows: TGTGCCAGCAGTTTCGGGCAACAGGGAATATACGAGCAGTACTTC.